This T cell receptor beta chain comes out of a study of blood T cell repertoires in COVID-19. Clones were sequenced by immunoSEQ multiplex PCR, and TCRdb holds only the in-frame ones, with some missing. The repertoire holds some 90,000 clones, with about 82% as singletons. This CDR3 contains 14 residues. Germline CDR1 is KGHDR and CDR2 is SFDVKD. With 9 bases removed from V and 5 bases from J, the gap between germline ends came to 16 bases. The receptor comes from a human donor in a cohort sampled during active COVID-19. The rearrangement joins TRBV24-1 to TRBJ1-5, with D possibly matching TRBD1 (5 bases). Sequencing was carried out using peripheral blood. CDR3 residues: CATGGGPFDQPQHF. The CDR3 DNA reads as TGTGCCACCGGGGGAGGTCCTTTTGATCAGCCCCAGCATTTT.